Listed here are 5 T cell receptor beta chains from one sample, sequenced in a study of human T cells and chemical hapten exposure. Time point described: patch test 1, 2 weeks after DPC sensitization. Stated treatment: therapeutic diphenylcyclopropenone sensitization with weekly scalp DPC. MiXCR, run by TCRdb on the RACE reads, gives a single entry per CDR3 protein. The sample holds 150,000 to 200,000 distinct CDR3 sequences, 14% seen once. Sequenced material: whole blood, taken in connection with sensitization to the hapten diphenylcyclopropenone (DPC). Source of these receptors: a woman aged 25 to 39 with alopecia areata. Some clones in this sample may be carry-over from other donors' samples.

The genes are TRBV15 and TRBJ2-1, with 15 bases matching TRBD2. The CDR3 runs 17 residues. Germline V CDR1 and CDR2: LNHNV, YYDKDF (reference sequence). The V and J ends lost 0 bases and 7 bases, in that order; junction bases with no gene match: 4. CDR3 loop: CATSRDPGLAGGNEQFF. The CDR3 nucleotides read TGTGCCACCAGCAGAGATCCGGGACTAGCGGGAGGTAATGAGCAGTTCTTC.

On this clonotype: A junction end diverges from the germline sequence, so it may reflect a read error. The chain couples TRBV4-1 to TRBJ2-3; TRBD2 matches 12 bases. The CDR3 runs to 17 residues. Germline loops: CDR1 MGHRA, CDR2 YSYEKL. The CDR3 DNA is TGCGCCAGCTGCCACGACGGACTAGCGGGAAGATCAGATACGCAGTATTTT. Translated: CASCHDGLAGRSDTQYF.

This clonotype came up a few times. This sequence joins TRBV9 and TRBJ2-3; D may be TRBD2 (5 bases). The germline V gene has CDR1 SGDLS and CDR2 YYNGEE. The CDR3 consists of 14 residues. V was trimmed by 0 bases and J by 4 bases, leaving 9 bases between them. The CDR3 loop reads CASSVGGLSDTQYF. For the CDR3, the DNA is TGTGCCAGCAGCGTAGGAGGGTTGTCAGATACGCAGTATTTT.

This clonotype was seen ten or more times. V and J are TRBV20-1 and TRBJ1-6, with D hard to call. The V gene's germline CDR1 is DFQATT and CDR2 SNEGSKA (reference sequence). The CDR3 consists of 18 residues. Trimming removed 0 bases from V and 0 bases from J, with 15 bases in between. CDR3 nucleotides: TGCAGTGCTAGAGATAGGGAGGGCGGGAGCTCCTATAATTCACCCCTCCACTTT. It specifies CSARDREGGSSYNSPLHF.

This clonotype was seen repeatedly, ten times or more. This chain uses TRBV7-9 with TRBJ1-1, with D perhaps matching TRBD1 (6 bases). The ends were cut back, 5 bases at V and 0 bases at J, with 22 bases in the middle. Germline V gene lookup returns CDR1 SEHNR and CDR2 FQNEAQ (reference sequence). The CDR3 covers 18 residues. This CDR3 reads CASSPAGAADYMNTEAFF. CDR3 DNA sequence: TGTGCCAGCAGCCCCGCGGGGGCAGCTGATTACATGAACACTGAAGCTTTCTTT.